The 26 T cell receptor beta chains given below trace back to one sample, sequenced in a study of control samples from healthy donors and cancer patients. Clones were read by immunoSEQ multiplex PCR, and TCRdb kept only the in-frame ones, dropping some. The sample carries fewer than 200,000 clones, around 93% recorded once. Sequenced material: blood. Source of these receptors: a man between 18 and 29 years old in good health.

This sequence joins TRBV11-2 and TRBJ1-6; D is uncertain. The V and J ends lost 2 bases and 6 bases respectively, with 2 bases between them. There are 12 residues in the CDR3. Germline CDR1 SGHAT, CDR2 FQNNGV. In DNA form, the CDR3 reads TGTGCCAGCAGCTTACTTAATTCACCCCTCCACTTT. The encoded protein is CASSLLNSPLHF.

In its sample, this clone was seen once. The chain is built from TRBV5-1 and TRBJ1-4, with unresolved D. Trimming cost V 0 bases and J 5 bases, with 11 bases left between them. CDR3 length: 15 amino acids. CDR1 SGHRS and CDR2 YFSETQ come from the germline V gene. The CDR3 region has the DNA TGCGCCAGCAGCTTGGATCCGGCCCAGAATGAAAAACTGTTTTTT. Translated: CASSLDPAQNEKLFF.

The chain joins TRBV5-1 to TRBJ2-2; 9 positions match TRBD1. Germline V gene lookup returns CDR1 SGHRS and CDR2 YFSETQ. V trimming: 4 bases; J trimming: 5 bases; junction bases outside the gene matches: 6. The CDR3 covers 15 residues. The CDR3 bases are TGCGCCAGCAGCGTACAGGGGGCGGAAACCGGGGAGCTGTTTTTT. It codes for CASSVQGAETGELFF.

The gene calls are TRBV5-8 and TRBJ1-2; maybe TRBD1 (6 bases). Germline assignment: CDR1 SGHTS and CDR2 YDEGEE. The CDR3 length is 17 residues. Trimming cost V 4 bases and J 0 bases, with 19 bases left between them. The CDR3 coding sequence is TGTGCCAGCAGCCCCTGGAGTGGGGGCGCGGCTAACTATGGCTACACCTTC. This translates into CASSPWSGGAANYGYTF.

This chain connects TRBV30 to TRBJ1-1; 7 bases line up with TRBD1. The trim removed 5 bases at V and 3 bases at J, leaving 0 bases unmatched. The CDR3 extends over 11 amino acids. CDR1 is GTSNPN and CDR2 is SVGIG in the germline V gene (reference sequence). CDR3 sequence: CAWDRDTEAFF. The CDR3 nucleotides are TGTGCCTGGGACAGGGACACTGAAGCTTTCTTT.

The chain couples TRBV9 to TRBJ2-1; 7 positions match TRBD2. V shed 7 bases and J 5 bases; nucleotides not matched to a gene: 0. Germline V gene data show CDR1 as SGDLS and CDR2 as YYNGEE. CDR3 length: 11 amino acids. CDR3 in amino acids: CASGRDNEQFF. CDR3 in DNA: TGTGCCAGCGGGAGGGACAATGAGCAGTTCTTC. The full variable domain, with the rest looked up from reference TRBV9 and TRBJ2-1, is DSGVTQTPKHLITATGQRVTLRCSPRSGDLSVYWYQQSLDQGLQFLIQYYNGEERAKGNILERFSAQQFPDLHSELNLSSLELGDSALYFCASGRDNEQFFGPGTRLTVL.

A note on this clone: The same CDR3 is also encoded by other DNA sequences in this sample. J is TRBJ1-2 and V is TRBV10-1; D is perhaps TRBD1 (5 bases). V was clipped by 9 bases and J by 2 bases, with 10 bases between them. This CDR3 spans 12 amino acids. Per germline, CDR1 WNHNN and CDR2 SYGVQD (reference sequence). The CDR3 nucleotides read TGCGCCAGTTCTCAGGGAAACTATGGCTACACCTTC. It yields the protein CASSQGNYGYTF.

This rearrangement joins TRBV15 to TRBJ1-1; the D gene is possibly TRBD1 (6 bases). Germline CDR1 reads LNHNV; CDR2 reads YYDKDF (reference sequence). Trimming took off 0 bases at V and 4 bases at J, with 24 bases between the two ends. The CDR3 runs 19 residues. The CDR3 spells CATSRDRGTRKGFRTEAFF. CDR3 in DNA: TGTGCCACCAGCAGAGATAGGGGGACGCGGAAGGGTTTTCGCACTGAAGCTTTCTTT. The full variable domain, its missing parts supplied by reference TRBV15 and TRBJ1-1, is DAMVIQNPRYQVTQFGKPVTLSCSQTLNHNVMYWYQQKSSQAPKLLFHYYDKDFNNEADTPDNFQSRRPNTSFCFLDIRSPGLGDTAMYLCATSRDRGTRKGFRTEAFFGQGTRLTVV.

The genes are TRBV14 and TRBJ2-3, with 7 positions matching TRBD2. The CDR3 runs 16 residues. Germline V gene sequence: CDR1 SGHDN, CDR2 FVKESK. Trimming at V came to 4 bases and at J to 5 bases, leaving 12 bases not matched to a gene. The CDR3: CASSPWSGDTGDTQYF. The CDR3 DNA is TGTGCCAGCAGCCCCTGGAGCGGGGATACAGGAGATACGCAGTATTTT. The entire variable domain, with the rest obtained from reference TRBV14 and TRBJ2-3, is as follows: EAGVTQFPSHSVIEKGQTVTLRCDPISGHDNLYWYRRVMGKEIKFLLHFVKESKQDESGMPNNRFLAERTGGTYSTLKVQPAELEDSGVYFCASSPWSGDTGDTQYFGPGTRLTVL.

This sequence joins TRBV5-1 and TRBJ1-2, with 8 bases matching TRBD1. CDR1 is SGHRS, CDR2 YFSETQ, per germline. The V gene end was trimmed by 3 bases and the J gene end by 6 bases; junction bases not matched to a gene: 4. There are 13 residues in the CDR3. CDR3 nucleotides: TGCGCCAGCAGCTCCAGGGGGCGCGATGGCTACACCTTC. This codes for CASSSRGRDGYTF.

This clone was counted between two and nine times. Here the CDR3 DNA reads TGTGCCTGGAGTGTGATAGGGGGCCTTGGCTACACCTTC. This sequence encodes CAWSVIGGLGYTF. The chain is built from TRBV30 and TRBJ1-2; 7 bases line up with TRBD1. CDR3 size: 13 residues. Germline CDR1 and CDR2: GTSNPN and SVGIG (reference sequence). V trimming: 0 bases; J trimming: 7 bases; junction bases outside the gene matches: 5.

The V call is TRBV5-1, the J call TRBJ1-1; no clear D. This CDR3 comprises 13 residues. Germline CDR1 reads SGHRS; CDR2 reads YFSETQ. The V and J ends lost 0 bases and 0 bases respectively, with 3 bases between them. CDR3 in DNA: TGCGCCAGCAGCTTGGCAGTGAACACTGAAGCTTTCTTT. It is translated as CASSLAVNTEAFF.

This chain connects TRBV28 to TRBJ2-7; tentative D call: TRBD2 (6 bases). Per the germline V gene, CDR1 is MDHEN and CDR2 is SYDVKM. The CDR3 extends over 14 amino acids. Trimming shortened V by 3 bases and J by 3 bases, and 12 bases separated the two germline ends. CDR3 amino acids: CASSFSEGYYEQYF. The CDR3 DNA sequence: TGTGCCAGCAGTTTCTCGGAGGGATACTACGAGCAGTACTTC. Based on the CDR3 plus reference TRBV28 and TRBJ2-7, the full variable domain is DVKVTQSSRYLVKRTGEKVFLECVQDMDHENMFWYRQDPGLGLRLIYFSYDVKMKEKGDIPEGYSVSREKKERFSLILESASTNQTSMYLCASSFSEGYYEQYFGPGTRLTVT.

The chain uses TRBV19 and TRBJ2-1, with a weak D call TRBD2 (5 bases). Germline V CDR1 and CDR2: LNHDA, SQIVND (reference sequence). This CDR3 has 14 amino acids. V shed 7 bases and J shed 2 bases, with 12 bases lying between them. The CDR3 DNA sequence: TGTGCCAGTATGGGGTCCGGGGCCTACAATGAGCAGTTCTTC. Its translation is CASMGSGAYNEQFF.

The chain combines TRBV5-4 with TRBJ2-7, with 7 bases aligning to TRBD2. The V segment lost 0 bases and the J segment 3 bases; nucleotides outside the gene matches: 6. The germline CDR1 and CDR2 sequences are SGHNT and YYREEE (reference sequence). The CDR3 contains 15 residues. The CDR3, as DNA: TGTGCCAGCAGCTTGGTACGGGGGGTTCTCTACGAGCAGTACTTC. This encodes CASSLVRGVLYEQYF.

This chain uses TRBV12-3 or TRBV12-4 with TRBJ1-2, with D unresolved. The CDR3 length is 13 residues. The V end was cut by 6 bases, the J end by 0 bases, with 8 bases between. DNA for the CDR3: TGTGCCAGCAGGATCGGTGCTAACTATGGCTACACCTTC. This translates into CASRIGANYGYTF.

The gene calls are TRBV6-5 and TRBJ1-2; the D gene is possibly TRBD1 (5 bases). The CDR3 covers 13 residues. The germline V gene has CDR1 MNHEY and CDR2 SVGAGI. V was pared by 8 bases and J by 8 bases, with 18 bases between. DNA for the CDR3: TGTGCCAGCCGACAGACGGACGAGAGCGGCTACACCTTC. Residues: CASRQTDESGYTF.

This clone was observed once. V gene TRBV10-3 combines with J gene TRBJ1-2; D might be TRBD1 (6 bases). The germline V gene has CDR1 ENHRY and CDR2 SYGVKD. The CDR3 extends over 11 amino acids. Trimming removed 11 bases at V and 7 bases at J, with 14 bases between. The CDR3 protein is CASWGASGYTF. The CDR3 DNA reads as TGTGCCTCGTGGGGGGCGTCTGGCTACACCTTC.

The rearrangement links TRBV30 to TRBJ1-6, with unresolved D. Trimming shortened V by 3 bases and J by 7 bases, and 16 bases separated the two germline ends. Germline V CDR1 and CDR2: GTSNPN, SVGIG (reference sequence). The CDR3 has 15 amino acids. CDR3 region: CAWRDGSEENSPLHF. CDR3 coding DNA: TGTGCCTGGAGGGATGGTAGCGAGGAGAATTCACCCCTCCACTTT. The whole variable domain, filled in from reference TRBV30 and TRBJ1-6, reads SQTIHQWPATLVQPVGSPLSLECTVEGTSNPNLYWYRQAAGRGLQLLFYSVGIGQISSEVPQNLSASRPQDRQFILSSKKLLLSDSGFYLCAWRDGSEENSPLHFGNGTRLTVT.

The chain uses TRBV4-1 and TRBJ1-6; tentatively, D is TRBD1 (6 bases). V dropped 1 base and J dropped 3 bases, with 10 bases sitting between them. This CDR3 region has 16 residues. Germline V CDR1 and CDR2: MGHRA, YSYEKL. CDR3 DNA: TGCGCCAGCAGCCAAGCGGGACACAACTATAATTCACCCCTCCACTTT. Translating it yields CASSQAGHNYNSPLHF.

This clone was detected once. This sequence joins TRBV5-1 and TRBJ1-2, with 7 nucleotides matching TRBD1. There are 14 residues in the CDR3. The V gene's germline CDR1 is SGHRS and CDR2 YFSETQ. V trimming: 0 bases; J trimming: 6 bases; junction bases outside the gene matches: 5. This chain's CDR3 is CASSLGTGEDGYTF. In nucleotides, the CDR3 is TGCGCCAGCAGCTTGGGGACAGGAGAGGATGGCTACACCTTC.

The chain couples TRBV5-1 to TRBJ1-2; D is ambiguous. In germline, CDR1 is SGHRS, CDR2 YFSETQ. V shed 1 base and J shed 8 bases, with 6 bases lying between them. The CDR3 length is 11 residues. The CDR3 reads CASSLSWGYTF. CDR3 in DNA: TGCGCCAGCAGCTTGAGTTGGGGCTACACCTTC.

This chain uses TRBV5-1 with TRBJ2-7, with 7 bases lining up with TRBD1. Unmatched junction bases numbered 9, after V lost 0 bases and J lost 3 bases. This CDR3 has 16 amino acids. Germline V gives CDR1 SGHRS, CDR2 YFSETQ. The DNA of the CDR3 is TGCGCCAGCAGCTTGGGGATCGGGACAGTGAGCTACGAGCAGTACTTC. As protein: CASSLGIGTVSYEQYF. Full variable domain (remainder filled in from reference TRBV5-1 and TRBJ2-7): KAGVTQTPRYLIKTRGQQVTLSCSPISGHRSVSWYQQTPGQGLQFLFEYFSETQRNKGNFPGRFSGRQFSNSRSEMNVSTLELGDSALYLCASSLGIGTVSYEQYFGPGTRLTVT.

This clone was recorded only once. The chain uses TRBV24-1 and TRBJ2-7; unclear D gene. CDR1 and CDR2 from the germline V gene are KGHDR and SFDVKD. The V end lost 3 bases, the J end lost 3 bases, and 2 bases lay between the germline ends. This CDR3 contains 11 residues. CDR3 in amino acids: CATSDGYEQYF. The CDR3 nucleotides are TGTGCCACCAGTGATGGCTACGAGCAGTACTTC.

This clone was observed once. This sequence joins TRBV6-6 and TRBJ1-1, with D possibly matching TRBD1 (6 bases). This CDR3 has 12 residues. V was clipped by 7 bases and J by 3 bases, with 9 bases between them. CDR1 and CDR2 from the germline V gene are MNHNY and SVGAGI (reference sequence). The DNA of the CDR3 is TGTGCCAGCAATCCAGGGGACACTGAAGCTTTCTTT. Translated, it gives CASNPGDTEAFF.

The V and J genes are TRBV19 and TRBJ1-2; TRBD1 aligns across 7 bases. With V trimmed by 7 bases and J by 2 bases, 4 bases remained unmatched. This CDR3 comprises 13 residues. Germline V gene lookup returns CDR1 LNHDA and CDR2 SQIVND (reference sequence). CDR3 nucleotide sequence: TGTGCCAGTACGACAGGGTGGAACTATGGCTACACCTTC. Translated: CASTTGWNYGYTF.